The 26 T cell receptor beta chains below come from one sample, sequenced in a study of blood T cell repertoires in COVID-19. The table came from immunoSEQ multiplex PCR; TCRdb's copy has only in-frame clones and leaves some out. The data show 260,000 or so clones, 80% to 90% seen once. Sequenced: PBMCs or T cells enriched from blood (not recorded which). All receptors derive from a woman in her 30s with acute COVID-19.

This clone was picked up a small number of times. This chain joins TRBV2 and TRBJ1-1; D is possibly TRBD1 (5 bases). The CDR3 totals 14 residues. V dropped 1 base and J dropped 1 base, with 7 bases sitting between them. Germline-derived CDR1 and CDR2 are SNHLY and FYNNEI. CDR3 bases: TGTGCCAGCAGTGAAGACAGGCCGAACACTGAAGCTTTCTTT. Its translation: CASSEDRPNTEAFF.

This chain links TRBV7-8 with TRBJ2-1, with 11 nucleotides matching TRBD2. The junction had 10 bases not matched to a gene; V was cut back by 2 bases and J by 7 bases. There are 17 residues in the CDR3. CDR1 and CDR2 from the germline V gene are SGHVS and FQNEAQ. Here the CDR3 reads CASSLFPTSGGRNEQFF. Written as DNA, the CDR3 is TGTGCCAGCAGCTTATTCCCCACTAGCGGGGGTAGGAATGAGCAGTTCTTC.

The J gene is TRBJ1-1, the V gene TRBV7-9, with D maybe TRBD1 (5 bases). The CDR3 runs to 15 residues. Germline assignment: CDR1 SEHNR and CDR2 FQNEAQ (reference sequence). V gave up 1 base and J gave up 3 bases, with 12 bases separating them. CDR3 amino acids: CASSLGGRLDTEAFF. CDR3 nucleotides: TGTGCCAGCAGCTTAGGGGGCAGATTAGACACTGAAGCTTTCTTT.

The chain couples TRBV27 to TRBJ1-1; 7 nucleotides match TRBD1. After removal of 5 bases from V and 2 bases from J, the junction contained 14 bases not matched to a gene. The germline gives CDR1 MNHEY, CDR2 SMNVEV (reference sequence). The CDR3 loop spans 17 amino acids. In DNA, the CDR3 is TGTGCCAGCAGTGAGTACCAAACCGGGACAGTAAACACTGAAGCTTTCTTT. This sequence encodes CASSEYQTGTVNTEAFF.

This chain links TRBV4-1 with TRBJ2-7, with 8 bases matching TRBD2. CDR1 and CDR2 from the germline V gene are MGHRA and YSYEKL. The junction had 7 bases not matched to a gene; V was cut back by 7 bases and J by 2 bases. The CDR3 spans 14 residues. The CDR3 coding sequence is TGCGCCAGCATGCCTTCGGGGGGGACCTACGAGCAGTACTTC. It translates to CASMPSGGTYEQYF.

This clone was detected once. The V gene is TRBV16, the J gene TRBJ1-6; 8 nucleotides align to TRBD1. The germline CDR1 and CDR2 sequences are KGHSY and FQNENV. This CDR3 comprises 17 residues. The V gene end was trimmed by 6 bases and the J gene end by 5 bases; junction bases not matched to a gene: 12. The CDR3 nucleotides read TGTGCCAGCAGTCCTTCGGGCAGGGGGCTGAATAATTCACCCCTCCACTTT. Translation gives CASSPSGRGLNNSPLHF.

The V call is TRBV5-1, the J call TRBJ2-1; 7 bases are a match to TRBD2. The CDR3 consists of 15 residues. Germline CDR1 is SGHRS and CDR2 is YFSETQ. V gave up 4 bases and J gave up 1 base; unmatched junction bases: 5. CDR3 loop: CASSGGDQSYNEQFF. The CDR3 coding sequence is TGCGCCAGCAGCGGGGGGGACCAGTCCTACAATGAGCAGTTCTTC.

For this clone: The identical CDR3 is also encoded by other nucleotide sequences in the sample. The chain joins TRBV18 to TRBJ1-2; possible D gene TRBD1, 5 bases. This CDR3 contains 13 residues. Trimming stripped 3 bases from V and 2 bases from J, with 7 bases between. CDR1 and CDR2 from the germline V gene are KGHSH and LQKENI. CDR3 protein: CASSPTGNYGYTF. Written as DNA, the CDR3 is TGTGCCAGCTCACCTACAGGCAACTATGGCTACACCTTC.

This chain connects TRBV6-1 to TRBJ1-2; a possible D gene is TRBD1 (6 bases). The V end lost 0 bases, the J end lost 4 bases, and 9 bases lay between the germline ends. The CDR3 consists of 14 residues. CDR1 MNHNS and CDR2 SASEGT come from the germline V gene. In DNA form, the CDR3 reads TGTGCCAGCAGTGAAGCGGACAGCCGCTATGGCTACACCTTC. Translated, it gives CASSEADSRYGYTF.

CDR3 nucleotides: TGTGCCAGCAGCCAGTCCGGGACATACTACGAGCAGTACTTC. Encoded protein: CASSQSGTYYEQYF. This sequence joins TRBV3-1 (or the pseudogene TRBV3-2) and TRBJ2-7, with D possibly TRBD1 on 6 matching bases. From germline, CDR1 is LGHDT and CDR2 YNNKEL (reference sequence). Trimming took off 3 bases at V and 3 bases at J, with 12 bases between the two ends. The CDR3 extends over 14 amino acids.

This clone was seen a few times. V usage is TRBV7-2 and J usage is TRBJ1-2, with TRBD1 matching over 7 bases. CDR1 is SGHTA and CDR2 is FQGNSA in the germline V gene. The CDR3 is made up of 15 amino acids. The junction had 6 bases not matched to a gene; V was cut back by 3 bases and J by 2 bases. The CDR3 spells CASSFTGERNYGYTF. The CDR3 bases are TGTGCCAGCAGCTTCACAGGGGAGCGGAACTATGGCTACACCTTC. Full variable domain (missing parts from reference TRBV7-2 and TRBJ1-2): GAGVSQSPSNKVTEKGKDVELRCDPISGHTALYWYRQSLGQGLEFLIYFQGNSAPDKSGLPSDRFSAERTGGSVSTLTIQRTQQEDSAVYLCASSFTGERNYGYTFGSGTRLTVV.

The chain couples TRBV13 to TRBJ1-1, with 7 bases matching TRBD1. This CDR3 is 19 amino acids long. Germline CDR1 reads PRHDT; CDR2 reads FYEKMQ (reference sequence). The ends lost 4 bases at V and 5 bases at J; junction bases unmatched: 22. The CDR3 loop is CASSSTVSGTEEQITEAFF. The CDR3, as DNA: TGTGCCAGCAGCTCCACTGTCTCCGGGACAGAGGAACAAATAACTGAAGCTTTCTTT.

The V and J genes are TRBV11-2 and TRBJ2-7; D not certain. Germline values: CDR1 SGHAT, CDR2 FQNNGV. The CDR3 is 13 residues long. The V gene lost 7 bases and the J gene lost 1 base, with 11 bases spanning the gap. Written as DNA, the CDR3 is TGTGCCAGCACCCCGACGGGTTCCTACGAGCAGTACTTC. Protein: CASTPTGSYEQYF.

The J gene is TRBJ1-6, the V gene TRBV7-2; D is possibly TRBD1 (6 bases). The CDR3 spans 13 residues. Germline CDR1 reads SGHTA; CDR2 reads FQGNSA. The ends were cut back, 6 bases at V and 6 bases at J, with 9 bases in the middle. In DNA form, the CDR3 reads TGTGCCAGCAGTCGGGACACTAATTCACCCCTCCACTTT. It yields the protein CASSRDTNSPLHF.

The chain carries TRBV7-6 and TRBJ2-7; 8 positions match TRBD2. After removal of 1 base from V and 0 bases from J, the junction contained 2 bases not matched to a gene. The V gene's germline CDR1 is SGHVS and CDR2 FNYEAQ. The CDR3 loop spans 15 amino acids. CDR3 bases: TGTGCCAGCAGCTTAGGCGCGGGGGGCTCCTACGAGCAGTACTTC. It specifies CASSLGAGGSYEQYF.

The chain uses TRBV19 and TRBJ1-2, with 8 bases identical to TRBD1. Germline CDR1 reads LNHDA; CDR2 reads SQIVND (reference sequence). There are 13 residues in the CDR3. The J segment lost 6 bases and the V segment lost 5 bases, leaving 5 bases of the junction unmatched. DNA of the CDR3: TGTGCCAGTAGTCTCGGACAGGGAGATGGCTACACCTTC. It encodes CASSLGQGDGYTF.

The genes are TRBV30 and TRBJ1-4; 9 bases line up with TRBD1. The CDR3 has 18 amino acids. V dropped 7 bases and J dropped 10; count of bases not matched to a gene: 25. The V gene's germline CDR1 is GTSNPN and CDR2 SVGIG (reference sequence). The CDR3: CASSSTGTGPWEGRKLFF. The CDR3 nucleotides are TGTGCCTCCTCTTCCACCGGGACAGGGCCGTGGGAGGGGAGAAAACTGTTTTTT.

This rearrangement joins TRBV5-5 to TRBJ1-6; D not resolved. Germline assignment: CDR1 SGHKS and CDR2 YYEKEE (reference sequence). V shed 2 bases and J shed 5 bases, with 8 bases lying between them. The CDR3 sequence is 14 residues long. The CDR3 DNA sequence: TGTGCCAGCAGCTTAGTAGTAAATAATTCACCCCTCCACTTT. This encodes CASSLVVNNSPLHF.

This clone was seen only a few times. This chain connects TRBV6-6 to TRBJ2-1, with 9 bases matching TRBD1. Trimming cost V 6 bases and J 8 bases; bases outside gene matches: 17. The germline V gene has CDR1 MNHNY and CDR2 SVGAGI (reference sequence). CDR3 length equals 17 residues. The CDR3 reads CASSRDPGTGIIDEQFF. CDR3 sequence (DNA): TGTGCCAGCAGCCGAGACCCCGGGACAGGGATTATCGATGAGCAGTTCTTC.

Here the CDR3 DNA reads TGTGCCAGCAGTTACTCTGGGGGGGGCCTCGCAGATACGCAGTATTTT. It codes for CASSYSGGGLADTQYF. The chain couples TRBV6-5 to TRBJ2-3; the D gene is possibly TRBD2 (7 bases). Germline lookup yields CDR1 MNHEY and CDR2 SVGAGI. The germline V and J ends were trimmed by 0 bases and 4 bases, with 14 bases remaining between them. The CDR3 sequence is 16 residues long.

Only one count was recorded for this clone. The chain joins TRBV4-1 to TRBJ2-1, with a weak D call TRBD1 (5 bases). Germline assignment: CDR1 MGHRA and CDR2 YSYEKL. V gave up 5 bases and J gave up 7 bases, with 12 bases separating them. The CDR3 length is 13 residues. CDR3 sequence reads: CASSTYKGNEQFF. CDR3 bases: TGCGCCAGCAGCACATACAAGGGGAATGAGCAGTTCTTC.

V and J are TRBV5-1 and TRBJ2-1, with D perhaps matching TRBD2 (7 bases). CDR3 length equals 14 residues. Germline loops: CDR1 SGHRS, CDR2 YFSETQ. V lost 4 bases, J lost 8 bases, and 16 bases lay in between. CDR3 in amino acids: CASSPEGGNYEQFF. In nucleotides, the CDR3 is TGCGCCAGCAGCCCAGAGGGGGGGAACTATGAGCAGTTCTTC.

This chain links TRBV10-3 with TRBJ2-5; maybe TRBD1 (5 bases). From germline, CDR1 is ENHRY and CDR2 SYGVKD. With 2 bases removed from V and 4 bases from J, the gap between germline ends came to 8 bases. The CDR3 extends over 13 amino acids. CDR3 residues: CAISEAGLETQYF. The DNA for the CDR3 is TGTGCCATCAGTGAGGCAGGGCTAGAGACCCAGTACTTC.

This clone was recorded once. V is TRBV5-1 and J is TRBJ2-1, with 8 bases aligning to TRBD2. The germline gives CDR1 SGHRS, CDR2 YFSETQ. The V and J ends lost 5 bases and 6 bases, in that order; junction bases with no gene match: 7. This CDR3 has 14 residues. DNA of the CDR3: TGCGCCAGCAGGACGGGACTAGGGCGCAATGAGCAGTTCTTC. Residues: CASRTGLGRNEQFF. Filled out from reference TRBV5-1 and TRBJ2-1, the complete variable domain reads KAGVTQTPRYLIKTRGQQVTLSCSPISGHRSVSWYQQTPGQGLQFLFEYFSETQRNKGNFPGRFSGRQFSNSRSEMNVSTLELGDSALYLCASRTGLGRNEQFFGPGTRLTVL.

The chain links TRBV3-1 (or the pseudogene TRBV3-2) to TRBJ1-5, with no clear D. The CDR3 contains 12 residues. Trimming took 4 bases from V and 7 from J, leaving 8 bases between them. CDR1 and CDR2 (germline): LGHDT, YNNKEL (reference sequence). CDR3 coding DNA: TGTGCCAGCAGCCCGGCGGGGCAGCCCCAGCATTTT. Its translation: CASSPAGQPQHF.

The chain has TRBV18 and TRBJ1-1, with a weak D call TRBD1 (6 bases). Germline V gene lookup returns CDR1 KGHSH and CDR2 LQKENI. V lost 4 bases to trimming and J lost 1 base, with 7 bases between them. This CDR3 spans 13 amino acids. The chain's CDR3 is CASSQGQNTEAFF. The CDR3 nucleotides are TGTGCCAGCTCACAGGGACAGAACACTGAAGCTTTCTTT.